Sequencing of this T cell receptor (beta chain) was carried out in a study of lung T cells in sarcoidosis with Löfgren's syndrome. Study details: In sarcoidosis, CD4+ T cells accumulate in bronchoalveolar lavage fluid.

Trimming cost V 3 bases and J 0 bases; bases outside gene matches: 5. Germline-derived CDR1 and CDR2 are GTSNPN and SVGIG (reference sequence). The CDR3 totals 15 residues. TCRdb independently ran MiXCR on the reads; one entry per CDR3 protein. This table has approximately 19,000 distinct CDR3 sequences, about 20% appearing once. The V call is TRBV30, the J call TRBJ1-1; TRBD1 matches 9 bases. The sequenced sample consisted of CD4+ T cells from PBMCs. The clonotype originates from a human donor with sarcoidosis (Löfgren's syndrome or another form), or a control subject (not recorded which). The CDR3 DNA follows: TGTGCCTGGAGACTCGGACAGGGGATGAACACTGAAGCTTTCTTT. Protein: CAWRLGQGMNTEAFF.